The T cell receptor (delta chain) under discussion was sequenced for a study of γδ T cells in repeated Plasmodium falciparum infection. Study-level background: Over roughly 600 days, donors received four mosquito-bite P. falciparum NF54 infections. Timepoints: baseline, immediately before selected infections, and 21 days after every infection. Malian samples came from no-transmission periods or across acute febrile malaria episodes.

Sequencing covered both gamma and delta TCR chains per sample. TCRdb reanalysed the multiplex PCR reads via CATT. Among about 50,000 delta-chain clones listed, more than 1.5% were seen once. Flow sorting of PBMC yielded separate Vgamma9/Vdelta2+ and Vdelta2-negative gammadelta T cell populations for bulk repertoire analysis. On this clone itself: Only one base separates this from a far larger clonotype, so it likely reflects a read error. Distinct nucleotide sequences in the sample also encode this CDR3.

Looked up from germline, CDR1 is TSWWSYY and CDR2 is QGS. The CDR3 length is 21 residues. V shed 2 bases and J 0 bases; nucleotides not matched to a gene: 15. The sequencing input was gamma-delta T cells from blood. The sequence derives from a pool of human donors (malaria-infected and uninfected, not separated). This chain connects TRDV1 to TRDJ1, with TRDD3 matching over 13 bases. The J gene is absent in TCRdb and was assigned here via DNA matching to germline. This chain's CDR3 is CALGEGQLSVLGDTYTDKLIF. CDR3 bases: TGTGCTCTTGGGGAAGGTCAACTGTCCGTACTGGGGGATACGTACACCGATAAACTCATCTTT.